The clone carrying this TCR beta chain has just a few counts. Amplified TCR beta CDR3 regions derived from RNA transcripts. With the HTBI primer set, the TCR CDR3 went through a first round of RT-PCR. Each CDR3 protein is one row after TCRdb ran MiXCR on the multiplex PCR reads. The table has about 600,000 distinct CDR3 sequences, 16% seen once. This specimen comes from a study of T cells in Graves' hyperthyroidism and ophthalmopathy. Turning to the study itself: Once the initial diagnosis was made, peripheral blood was obtained before any treatment.

This sequence originates from a woman aged 35 to 49 with Graves' ophthalmopathy. The specimen was blood.

The CDR3 region is CASQGGTAGSDTQYF. In DNA form, the CDR3 reads TGTGCCAGCCAGGGGGGGACAGCGGGCTCTGATACGCAGTATTTT. This rearrangement joins TRBV12-3 or TRBV12-4 to TRBJ2-3; D may correspond to TRBD1 or TRBD2 (7 bases each). V was shortened by 8 bases and J by 6 bases, with 21 bases between the two germline ends. This CDR3 is built from 15 residues.